This T cell receptor (beta chain) stems from a study of cytomegalovirus exposure and HLA in healthy donors. Overall study context: Findings of an earlier analysis included more than 90 million unique TCR beta sequences from 170 million or so T cells. Study findings and constraints: In terms of immune exposure information, only CMV serostatus was available. Most observed TCR sequences were rare, whereas some public TCRs were detected in many donors.

Worth noting for this clone: The antigen is unknown.

The PCR was carried out with 60 Vbeta primers and 13 Jbeta primers. TCRdb's table, derived via immunoSEQ multiplex PCR, lists solely in-frame clones and lacks some. Among about 140,000 clones listed, about three quarters were seen once. This receptor was taken from a woman in her 30s in good health and CMV-seronegative. The sample comprised PBMCs.

The CDR3 spells CASSSPHRVPTEAFF. For the CDR3, the DNA is TGTGCCAGCAGTTCGCCCCACAGGGTACCCACTGAAGCTTTCTTT. The rearrangement uses TRBV27 and TRBJ1-1; possibly TRBD1 for D (6 bases). CDR3 length: 15 amino acids. Germline V gene data show CDR1 as MNHEY and CDR2 as SMNVEV (reference sequence). V was cut by 4 bases and J by 4 bases, with 16 bases left in between.